Below, one T cell receptor beta chain is given with its context. The antigen is not known. Germline V CDR1 and CDR2: SGHTA, FQGNSA. V was shortened by 2 bases and J by 6 bases, with 5 bases between the two germline ends. The length of the CDR3 is 12 residues. The sample originates from a study of OX40 agonist ivuxolimab in advanced cancers. About the study: The dose-escalation cohort had hepatocellular carcinoma, melanoma, renal cell or head and neck cancer.

General study points: Normalized expansion of T-cell clones was also low for some nonresponders. The study found that CD8+ T cells averaged more expanded clones than CD4+.

TCRdb's copy holds only in-frame clones and misses some; the assay was immunoSEQ multiplex PCR. The repertoire has about 89,000 clones, 85% to 90% of them found once; the top ten carry approximately 6.5%. Here the sequenced sample was CD4+ or CD8+ T cells sorted from blood, taken in a trial of the OX40 agonist ivuxolimab. This sequence joins TRBV7-2 and TRBJ1-5, with D uncertain. This TCR came from an adult with an advanced solid tumor such as melanoma, head and neck, liver or kidney cancer. The CDR3 DNA is TGTGCCAGCAGCTTACTGGGTCAGCCCCAGCATTTT. Translating it yields CASSLLGQPQHF.